This T cell receptor (beta chain) was sequenced for a study of T-cell reconstitution after alpha-beta-depleted transplantation in children. A TCRbeta library incorporating unique molecular identifiers was prepared. Via MiXCR, TCRdb re-called the PCR reads, giving one row per CDR3 protein. The sample comprises 75,000 to 100,000 distinct CDR3 sequences, roughly 8.3% of which are singletons, and 5.5% to 7% rests with the top ten. This CDR3 is 16 amino acids long. Germline CDR1 and CDR2: SGHKS and YYEKEE (reference sequence). The J segment lost 2 bases and the V segment lost 0 bases, leaving 6 bases of the junction unmatched.

The TCR was taken from a human donor who donated a stem cell graft to a child with congenital amegakaryocytic thrombocytopenia. The chain uses TRBV5-5 and TRBJ2-5; 8 nucleotides align to TRBD2. The sequences come from PBMCs from the stem cell graft donor, collected from the stem cell graft. CDR3 protein: CASSLALSGGQETQYF. The CDR3 DNA follows: TGTGCCAGCAGCTTGGCCCTGTCGGGGGGGCAAGAGACCCAGTACTTC.